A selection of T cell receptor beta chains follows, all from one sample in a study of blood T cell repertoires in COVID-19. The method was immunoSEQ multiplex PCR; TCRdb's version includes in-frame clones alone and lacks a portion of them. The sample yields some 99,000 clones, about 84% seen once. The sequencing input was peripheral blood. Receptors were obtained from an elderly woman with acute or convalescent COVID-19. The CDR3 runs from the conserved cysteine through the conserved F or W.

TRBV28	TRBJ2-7	CASSPLGTGDDYEQYF
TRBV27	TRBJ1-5	CASSSDSPRLRPKTSNQPQHF
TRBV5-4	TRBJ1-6	CASSSVDRVNSPLHF
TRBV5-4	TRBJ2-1	CASSRPDSGVVNEQFF
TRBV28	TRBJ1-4	CASSLGTDREKLFF
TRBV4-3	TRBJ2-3	CASSHNTAFPGLAGGRSDTQYF
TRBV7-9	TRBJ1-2	CASSFLGAVGYTF
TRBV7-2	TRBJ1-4	CASSLGQGRNEKLFF
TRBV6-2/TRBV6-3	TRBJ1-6	CASSLSQGNSPLHF
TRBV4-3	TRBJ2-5	CASSQGYSQETQYF
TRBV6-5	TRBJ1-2	CAGALGQGPNYGYTF
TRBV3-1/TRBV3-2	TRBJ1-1	CASSHGHEAFF
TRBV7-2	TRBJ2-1	CASSPPGLAGGINEQFF
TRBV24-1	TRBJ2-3	CATSDSKTSGGANTQYF
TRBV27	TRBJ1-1	CARELDRGNSGTEAFF
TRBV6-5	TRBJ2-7	CASIRTPSSYEQYF
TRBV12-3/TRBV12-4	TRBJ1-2	CASSHDRGDGYTF
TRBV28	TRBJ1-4	CASSTTGTARF
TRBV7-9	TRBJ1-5	CASSSDDKGHNQPQHF
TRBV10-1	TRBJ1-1	CASSDGSTGKTEAFF
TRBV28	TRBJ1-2	CASSVDSYGYTF
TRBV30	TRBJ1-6	CASAGQGNSPLHF
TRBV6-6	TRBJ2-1	CASSYSRAGNGEQFF
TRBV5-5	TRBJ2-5	CASSLGPGSQETQYF
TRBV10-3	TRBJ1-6	CAISESAGGWSPLHF
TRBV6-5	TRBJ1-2	CASTRDRVSGYTF
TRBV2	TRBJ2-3	CASSPNGQKTDTQYF
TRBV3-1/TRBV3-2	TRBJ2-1	CASSPASGRSEQFF
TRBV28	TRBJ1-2	CASRNTGAEGYTF
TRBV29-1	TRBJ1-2	CSVDIQAYGYTF
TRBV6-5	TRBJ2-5	CASSGRLAGETQYF
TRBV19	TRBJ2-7	CATGQSGSSYEQYF
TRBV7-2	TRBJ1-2	CASSSPAGTASSLYGYTF
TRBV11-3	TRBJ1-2	CASSSLIRFYGYTF
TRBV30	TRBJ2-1	CAWSPDRGSYNEQFF
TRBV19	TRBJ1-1	CASNLRQGRPEAFF
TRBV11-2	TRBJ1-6	CASSLTYGQNSPLHF
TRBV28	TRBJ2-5	CASSLGGLGETQYF
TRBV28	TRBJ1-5	CASLFGTEGLNSNQPQHF
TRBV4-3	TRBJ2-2	CASSQIVQGAGTGELFF
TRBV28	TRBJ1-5	CASSAPDSGNGPQHF